This T cell receptor beta chain was identified during a study of CD8+ T cells in alopecia areata. Study in general: The study gave tofacitinib for 6 to 18 months, then 6 months off drug.

Extracted RNA was reverse transcribed into cDNA, the sequencing template. Profiling relied on immunoSEQ multiplex PCR, and the TCRdb table lists in-frame clones only, not all of them. Seen here are more than 200,000 clones, approximately 65% observed once, and the top ten hold 0.95% to 1.5%. Treatment defined: oral pan-JAK inhibitor, 5-10 mg twice daily. Details on this clone: Its cognate antigen is unknown.

The germline V and J ends were trimmed by 2 bases and 4 bases, with 6 bases remaining between them. In germline, CDR1 is LGHNT, CDR2 FRNRAP. This CDR3 is 13 amino acids long. General study findings and limits: Scalp sequencing also captures normal skin's resident alphabeta T cells. Possibly because of HLA-related factors, TCR sharing was less clear across patients than in mice.

This TCR was recovered from a human donor with alopecia areata. This rearrangement joins TRBV12-5 to TRBJ1-5, with D uncertain. The sample consisted of CD4+ T cells sorted from blood, taken around week 44, from a patient treated with tofacitinib. CDR3 in amino acids: CASGLLGNQPQHF. In DNA form, the CDR3 reads TGTGCTAGTGGTTTGTTGGGGAATCAGCCCCAGCATTTT. The full variable domain, in which reference TRBV12-5 and TRBJ1-5 provide the parts outside the CDR3, is DARVTQTPRHKVTEMGQEVTMRCQPILGHNTVFWYRQTMMQGLELLAYFRNRAPLDDSGMPKDRFSAEMPDATLATLKIQPSEPRDSAVYFCASGLLGNQPQHFGDGTRLSIL.